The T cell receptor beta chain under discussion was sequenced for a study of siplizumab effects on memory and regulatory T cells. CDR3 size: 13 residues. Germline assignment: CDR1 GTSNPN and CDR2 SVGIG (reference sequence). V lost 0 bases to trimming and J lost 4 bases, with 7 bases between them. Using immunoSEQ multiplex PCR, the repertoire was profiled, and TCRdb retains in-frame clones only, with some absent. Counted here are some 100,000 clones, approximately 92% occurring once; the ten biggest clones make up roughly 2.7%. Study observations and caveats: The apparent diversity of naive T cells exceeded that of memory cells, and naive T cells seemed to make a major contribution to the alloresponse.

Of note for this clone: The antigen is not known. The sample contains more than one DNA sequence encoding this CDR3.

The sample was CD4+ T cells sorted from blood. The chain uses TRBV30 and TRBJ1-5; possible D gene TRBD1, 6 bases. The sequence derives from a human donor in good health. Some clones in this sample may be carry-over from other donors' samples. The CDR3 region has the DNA TGTGCCTGGAGTGTGCAGGGGAATCAGCCCCAGCATTTT. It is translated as CAWSVQGNQPQHF. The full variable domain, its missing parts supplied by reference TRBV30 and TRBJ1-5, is SQTIHQWPATLVQPVGSPLSLECTVEGTSNPNLYWYRQAAGRGLQLLFYSVGIGQISSEVPQNLSASRPQDRQFILSSKKLLLSDSGFYLCAWSVQGNQPQHFGDGTRLSIL.